This passage covers 6 T cell receptor beta chains from one sample sequenced in a study of cytotoxic CD8 clonotypes in ibrutinib-treated CLL. Profiling relied on immunoSEQ multiplex PCR, and the TCRdb table lists in-frame clones only, not all of them. Of about 200,000 clones in the sample, around 72% were seen once. Sequencing used PBMCs, obtained after 24 months of ibrutinib treatment. The receptors were gathered from a human donor with chronic lymphocytic leukemia.

The chain recombines TRBV2 with TRBJ2-4; 9 nucleotides match TRBD1. The ends lost 11 bases at V and 3 bases at J; junction bases unmatched: 11. CDR1 is SNHLY, CDR2 FYNNEI, per germline. The CDR3 contains 15 residues. CDR3 nucleotides: TGTGCCCGCTCCCAGACAGGGGGAGGCAAAAACATTCAGTACTTC. Residues: CARSQTGGGKNIQYF.

J is TRBJ1-2 and V is TRBV7-9, with TRBD1 matching 10 bases. CDR3 size: 14 residues. The V segment lost 5 bases and the J segment 8 bases; nucleotides outside the gene matches: 8. Germline CDR1 and CDR2: SEHNR and FQNEAQ (reference sequence). CDR3 coding DNA: TGTGCCAGCAGCCAAGGACTGGGACAGGGGGGCTACACCTTC. Its translation is CASSQGLGQGGYTF.

This clone was recorded a few times. J is TRBJ2-7 and V is TRBV7-8, with 7 bases aligning to TRBD1. Looked up from germline, CDR1 is SGHVS and CDR2 is FQNEAQ. CDR3 length equals 14 residues. V gave up 1 base and J gave up 2 bases; unmatched junction bases: 2. CDR3 sequence reads: CASSLGTGTYEQYF. CDR3 coding DNA: TGTGCCAGCAGCTTAGGGACAGGTACCTACGAGCAGTACTTC.

The J gene is TRBJ1-5, the V gene TRBV30, with D perhaps TRBD1 (5 bases). Germline V lookup: CDR1 GTSNPN, CDR2 SVGIG (reference sequence). The CDR3 totals 15 residues. The V end was cut by 3 bases, the J end by 1 base, with 13 bases between. CDR3: CAWSGTPLSNQPQHF. The CDR3 region has the DNA TGTGCCTGGAGCGGGACCCCTCTAAGCAATCAGCCCCAGCATTTT.

This clone was counted only a few times. The V and J genes are TRBV6-1 and TRBJ2-1; no clear D. The germline gives CDR1 MNHNS, CDR2 SASEGT. The CDR3 contains 14 residues. Trimming left V 6 bases short and J 5 bases short, with 14 bases between. The CDR3 is CASRTQVGHNEQFF. The CDR3 bases are TGTGCCAGCAGAACGCAGGTCGGACACAATGAGCAGTTCTTC.

The CDR3 loop is CSVDPPLSPGLGTDTQYF. For the CDR3, the DNA is TGCAGCGTTGATCCCCCCCTTTCCCCAGGACTGGGCACAGATACGCAGTATTTT. The chain has TRBV29-1 and TRBJ2-3; a possible D gene is TRBD2 (5 bases). This CDR3 spans 18 amino acids. The germline CDR1 and CDR2 sequences are SQVTM and ANQGSEA. Trimming removed 3 bases from V and 1 base from J, with 23 bases in between.